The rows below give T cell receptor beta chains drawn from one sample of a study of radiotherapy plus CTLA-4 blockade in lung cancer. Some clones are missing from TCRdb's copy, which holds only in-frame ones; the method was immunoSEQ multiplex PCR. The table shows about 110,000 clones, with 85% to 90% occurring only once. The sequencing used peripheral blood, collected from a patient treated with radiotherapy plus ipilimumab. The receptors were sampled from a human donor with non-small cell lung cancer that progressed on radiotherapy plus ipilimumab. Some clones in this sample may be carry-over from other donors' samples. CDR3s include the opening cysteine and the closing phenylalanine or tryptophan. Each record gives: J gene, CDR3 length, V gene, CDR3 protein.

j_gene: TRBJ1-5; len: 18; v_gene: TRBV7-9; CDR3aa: CASSLGGQGMGSNQPQHF
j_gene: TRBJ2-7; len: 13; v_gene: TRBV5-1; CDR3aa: CASSLIGTYEQYF
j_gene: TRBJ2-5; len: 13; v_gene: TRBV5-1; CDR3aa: CASSLRGQETQYF
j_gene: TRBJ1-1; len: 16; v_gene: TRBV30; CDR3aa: CAWTRHRLNSNTEAFF
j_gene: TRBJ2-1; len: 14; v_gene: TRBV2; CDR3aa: CASSQTGPYNEQFF
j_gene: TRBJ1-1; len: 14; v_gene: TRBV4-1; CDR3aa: CASSLDRENTEAFF
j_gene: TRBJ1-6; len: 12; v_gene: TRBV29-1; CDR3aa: CSVEGGNSPLHF
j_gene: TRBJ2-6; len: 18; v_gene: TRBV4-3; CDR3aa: CASSKLAGAHSGANVLTF
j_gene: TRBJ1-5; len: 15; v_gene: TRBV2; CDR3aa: CASSEPYSGNQPQHF
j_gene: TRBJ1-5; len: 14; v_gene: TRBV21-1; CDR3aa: CASRGRQWDQPQHF
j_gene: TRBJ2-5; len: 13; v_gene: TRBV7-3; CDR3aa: CASSPSSSETQYF
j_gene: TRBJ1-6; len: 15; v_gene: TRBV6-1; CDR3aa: CASSSTLYENSPLHF
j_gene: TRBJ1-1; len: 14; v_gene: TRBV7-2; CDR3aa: CASSFRQMNTEAFF
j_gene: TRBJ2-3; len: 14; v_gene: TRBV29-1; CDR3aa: CSVEGGRGADTQYF
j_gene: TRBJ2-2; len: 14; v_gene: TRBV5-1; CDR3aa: CASSFAGDSGELFF
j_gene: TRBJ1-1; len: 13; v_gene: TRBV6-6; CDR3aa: CASSHPSRGEAFF
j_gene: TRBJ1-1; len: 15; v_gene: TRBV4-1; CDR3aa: CASSRKSKQGTEAFF
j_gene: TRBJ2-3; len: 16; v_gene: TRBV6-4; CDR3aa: CASSEERGGSTDTQYF
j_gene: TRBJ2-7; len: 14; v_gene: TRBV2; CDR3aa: CASRGGTSWGEQYF
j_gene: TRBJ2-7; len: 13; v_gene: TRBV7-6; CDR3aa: CASSLGQIYEQYF
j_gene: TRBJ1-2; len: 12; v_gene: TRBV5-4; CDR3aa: CASSLAGYGYTF
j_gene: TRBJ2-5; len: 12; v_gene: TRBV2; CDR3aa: CAQGLGRETQYF
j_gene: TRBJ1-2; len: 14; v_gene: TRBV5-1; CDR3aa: CASSGQGANYGYTF
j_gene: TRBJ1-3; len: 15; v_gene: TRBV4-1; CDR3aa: CASSQDPNRGNTIYF